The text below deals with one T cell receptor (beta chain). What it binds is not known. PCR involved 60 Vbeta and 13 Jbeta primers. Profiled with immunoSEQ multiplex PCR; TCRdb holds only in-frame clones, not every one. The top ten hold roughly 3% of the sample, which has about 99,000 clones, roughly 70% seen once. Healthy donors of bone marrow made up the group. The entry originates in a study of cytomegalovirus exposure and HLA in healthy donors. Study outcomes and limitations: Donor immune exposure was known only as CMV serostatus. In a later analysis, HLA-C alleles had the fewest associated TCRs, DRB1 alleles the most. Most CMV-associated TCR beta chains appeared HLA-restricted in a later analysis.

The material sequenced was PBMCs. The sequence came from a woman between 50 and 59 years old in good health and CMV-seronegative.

CDR3 amino acids: CATTPPGGPYNEQFF. The CDR3 region has the DNA TGTGCCACCACCCCTCCAGGGGGGCCGTACAATGAGCAGTTCTTC. The V and J genes are TRBV27 and TRBJ2-1; perhaps TRBD1 as D (7 bases). This CDR3 is built from 15 residues. Germline V CDR1 and CDR2: MNHEY, SMNVEV (reference sequence). The V end was cut by 10 bases, the J end by 4 bases, with 20 bases between.